This TCR beta chain is from a study of T cell repertoires in cytomegalovirus infection. Study at large: Shared public TCR beta signatures pointed to both CMV infection and a matching HLA type.

Study-wide findings and caveats: CMV carriers having the relevant HLA were flagged by cumulative public TCR beta family frequency. Across the ex vivo response, the dominant clonotypes were HLA-C-restricted CMV-specific TCR beta clonotypes.

In germline, CDR1 is MNHEY, CDR2 SMNVEV (reference sequence). This CDR3 comprises 15 residues. With 5 bases clipped from V and 4 bases from J, the junction kept 10 bases outside the gene matches. One entry per CDR3 protein results from TCRdb running MiXCR on the reads. The sample lists about 920,000 distinct CDR3 sequences; about a third were seen once. This clonotype was seen a handful of times. Its antigen is still unknown. J is TRBJ1-2 and V is TRBV27; 7 bases are a match to TRBD1. The sequence was obtained from a human donor in good health (CMV status not recorded). Some clones in this sample may be carry-over from other donors' samples. The sample consisted of cultured CD8+ T cells from PBMCs, taken from culture after CMV antigen stimulation. The CDR3 is CASSPGQADRYGYTF. DNA for the CDR3: TGTGCCAGCAGTCCCGGACAGGCCGACCGCTATGGCTACACCTTC.